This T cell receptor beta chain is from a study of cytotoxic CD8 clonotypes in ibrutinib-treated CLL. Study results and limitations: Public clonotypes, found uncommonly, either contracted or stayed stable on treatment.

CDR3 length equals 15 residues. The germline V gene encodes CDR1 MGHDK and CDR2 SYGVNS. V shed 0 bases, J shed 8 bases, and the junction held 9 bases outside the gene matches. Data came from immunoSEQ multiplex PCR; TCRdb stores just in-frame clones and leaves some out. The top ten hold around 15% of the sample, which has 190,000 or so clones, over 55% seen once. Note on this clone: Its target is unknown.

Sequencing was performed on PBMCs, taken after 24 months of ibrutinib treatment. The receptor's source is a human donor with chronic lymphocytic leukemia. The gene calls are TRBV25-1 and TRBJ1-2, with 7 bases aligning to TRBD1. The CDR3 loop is CASSEYHRGMGGYTF. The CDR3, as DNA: TGTGCCAGCAGTGAATATCACAGGGGCATGGGGGGCTACACCTTC.